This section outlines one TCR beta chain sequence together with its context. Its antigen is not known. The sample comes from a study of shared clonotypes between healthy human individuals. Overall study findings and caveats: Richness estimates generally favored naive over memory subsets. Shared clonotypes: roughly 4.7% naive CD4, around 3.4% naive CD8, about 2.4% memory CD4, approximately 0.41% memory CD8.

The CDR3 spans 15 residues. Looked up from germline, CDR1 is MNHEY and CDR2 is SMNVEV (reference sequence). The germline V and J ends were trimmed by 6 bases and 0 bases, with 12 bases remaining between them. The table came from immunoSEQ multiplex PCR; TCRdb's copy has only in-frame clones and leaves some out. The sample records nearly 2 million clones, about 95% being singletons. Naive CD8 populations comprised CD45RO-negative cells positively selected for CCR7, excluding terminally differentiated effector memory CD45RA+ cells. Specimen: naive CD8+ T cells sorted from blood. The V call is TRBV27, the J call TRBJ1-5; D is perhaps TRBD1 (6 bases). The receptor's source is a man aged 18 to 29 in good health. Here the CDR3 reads CASRGLGASNQPQHF. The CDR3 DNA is TGTGCCAGCAGGGGACTGGGGGCTAGCAATCAGCCCCAGCATTTT.